Below are 16 T cell receptor beta chains sequenced from a single sample in a study of T cell clonotyping in hematopoietic cell transplantation (dated by TCRdb to the early 2020s). The time point label, as the study defines it: 180 days after allo-HCT. The library was prepared using the immunoSEQ multiplex PCR assay. The source is immuneACCESS, and TCRdb retained only in-frame sequences with V and J called. Part of the clones is not carried over; for the studies checked, unresolved V genes explain less than half of this, and the remainder is unexplained. For this sample the table gives 10,000 or so clones, of which 85% to 90% were detected only once. About 40% of the sample comes from the top ten. This specimen was PBMCs, taken 180 days after allogeneic stem cell transplant. All receptors derive from a human patient who had an allogeneic stem cell transplant, so the T cells may come from the graft donor. The donor label of this sample is uncertain. Some clones in this sample may be carry-over from other donors' samples.

The rearrangement joins TRBV11-3 to TRBJ2-2; the D is unclear. Looked up from germline, CDR1 is SGHNT and CDR2 is YENEEA. The V gene lost 1 base and the J gene lost 4 bases, with 10 bases spanning the gap. This CDR3 contains 15 residues. The CDR3 sequence: CASSLVGGGTGELFF. Here the CDR3 DNA reads TGTGCCAGCAGCTTAGTGGGCGGCGGCACCGGGGAGCTGTTTTTT.

This clone occurred once. V and J are TRBV28 and TRBJ2-2, with TRBD1 identical over 12 bases. The CDR3 totals 18 residues. The J segment lost 3 bases and the V segment lost 5 bases, leaving 10 bases of the junction unmatched. The germline gives CDR1 MDHEN, CDR2 SYDVKM. The CDR3 is CASSAPGTGGEYTGELFF. For the CDR3, the DNA is TGTGCCAGCAGTGCCCCCGGGACAGGGGGCGAGTACACCGGGGAGCTGTTTTTT.

The chain employs TRBV28 and TRBJ1-5; weak D call: TRBD1 (5 bases). Trimming removed 4 bases from V and 7 bases from J, with 17 bases in between. Germline CDR1 and CDR2: MDHEN and SYDVKM. This CDR3 has 15 residues. The CDR3 sequence: CASSSAGNHGQPQHF. Here the CDR3 DNA reads TGTGCCAGCAGTTCTGCAGGGAACCACGGACAGCCCCAGCATTTT.

The chain carries TRBV6-5 and TRBJ1-1; 7 nucleotides align to TRBD1. CDR3 length: 13 amino acids. Losses at the gene ends were 6 bases for V and 7 bases for J; bases not matched to a gene: 8. CDR1 is MNHEY and CDR2 is SVGAGI in the germline V gene. The CDR3 DNA sequence: TGTGCCAGCAGGCAAAACAGGGGATTTGAAGCTTTCTTT. Translated: CASRQNRGFEAFF.

This sequence joins TRBV16 and TRBJ1-1; a weak D match, TRBD1 (6 bases). Trimming took 2 bases from V and 1 from J, leaving 8 bases between them. This CDR3 is built from 14 residues. Germline V lookup: CDR1 KGHSY, CDR2 FQNENV. CDR3 protein: CASSQRTANTEAFF. In DNA form, the CDR3 reads TGTGCCAGCAGCCAAAGGACAGCGAACACTGAAGCTTTCTTT.

The chain is built from TRBV5-4 and TRBJ2-5; TRBD2 matches 7 bases. V was pared by 3 bases and J by 4 bases, with 9 bases of the junction left unmatched. Germline V gene lookup returns CDR1 SGHNT and CDR2 YYREEE (reference sequence). The length of the CDR3 is 15 residues. The CDR3 here is CASSYRGGRRETQYF. CDR3 coding DNA: TGTGCCAGCAGCTACCGCGGGGGACGGAGAGAGACCCAGTACTTC.

V usage is TRBV7-9 and J usage is TRBJ2-5; 7 bases align to TRBD1. The CDR3 covers 19 residues. CDR1 is SEHNR, CDR2 FQNEAQ, per germline (reference sequence). The J segment lost 1 base and the V segment lost 6 bases, leaving 20 bases of the junction unmatched. The CDR3 protein is CASSSTDIDRATIQETQYF. The DNA for the CDR3 is TGTGCCAGCAGTTCGACAGACATCGACAGGGCTACCATCCAAGAGACCCAGTACTTC.

The V gene is TRBV5-1, the J gene TRBJ2-3; D is ambiguous. V lost 1 base to trimming and J lost 6 bases, with 12 bases between them. The CDR3 consists of 14 residues. The germline V gene encodes CDR1 SGHRS and CDR2 YFSETQ. The CDR3 is CASSLQNIEDTQYF. The CDR3 DNA reads as TGCGCCAGCAGCTTGCAGAATATTGAGGATACGCAGTATTTT.

V and J are TRBV29-1 and TRBJ1-3; no clear D gene. There are 13 residues in the CDR3. Germline CDR1 is SQVTM and CDR2 is ANQGSEA. V was clipped by 7 bases and J by 3 bases, with 13 bases between them. The CDR3 nucleotides read TGCAGCGGCGCCAGTCAGAGTGGAAACACCATATATTTT. This sequence encodes CSGASQSGNTIYF.

The chain joins TRBV7-9 to TRBJ1-2, with 7 bases identical to TRBD1. Germline values: CDR1 SEHNR, CDR2 FQNEAQ (reference sequence). V was pared by 5 bases and J by 3 bases, with 3 bases of the junction left unmatched. This CDR3 is 13 amino acids long. Here the CDR3 DNA reads TGTGCCAGCAGCCTTGACAGGGACTATGGCTACACCTTC. It encodes CASSLDRDYGYTF.

This chain connects TRBV20-1 to TRBJ1-2; D not resolved. The CDR3 is 10 amino acids. CDR1 and CDR2 (germline): DFQATT, SNEGSKA (reference sequence). V dropped 4 bases and J dropped 0 bases, with 0 bases sitting between them. The CDR3 reads CSATNYGYTF. CDR3 nucleotide sequence: TGCAGTGCTACTAACTATGGCTACACCTTC.

The genes are TRBV7-2 and TRBJ2-3, with 11 bases fitting TRBD2. V lost 7 bases to trimming and J lost 5 bases; unmatched junction nucleotides: 20. In germline, CDR1 is SGHTA, CDR2 FQGNSA. This CDR3 contains 19 residues. CDR3 loop: CASTPYARASGGWIDTQYF. The CDR3 DNA sequence: TGTGCCAGCACCCCTTACGCCCGGGCTAGCGGGGGGTGGATAGATACGCAGTATTTT.

The chain uses TRBV9 and TRBJ2-7, with 7 bases matching TRBD1. Germline CDR1 SGDLS, CDR2 YYNGEE. The CDR3 length is 15 residues. Trimming removed 2 bases from V and 0 bases from J; junction bases left unmatched: 5. The chain's CDR3 is CASSVGQKSSYEQYF. The CDR3, as DNA: TGTGCCAGCAGCGTGGGACAGAAGAGCTCCTACGAGCAGTACTTC. The full variable domain, completed using reference TRBV9 and TRBJ2-7, is DSGVTQTPKHLITATGQRVTLRCSPRSGDLSVYWYQQSLDQGLQFLIQYYNGEERAKGNILERFSAQQFPDLHSELNLSSLELGDSALYFCASSVGQKSSYEQYFGPGTRLTVT.

The chain joins TRBV28 to TRBJ2-3, with 7 bases lining up with TRBD1. The J segment lost 2 bases and the V segment lost 4 bases, leaving 6 bases of the junction unmatched. There are 15 residues in the CDR3. Germline V gene data show CDR1 as MDHEN and CDR2 as SYDVKM. Written as DNA, the CDR3 is TGTGCCAGCAGTTATCGGACAGGAGCCACAGATACGCAGTATTTT. Protein product: CASSYRTGATDTQYF.

The gene calls are TRBV6-1 and TRBJ1-2; 9 nucleotides match TRBD1. CDR1 is MNHNS and CDR2 is SASEGT in the germline V gene. With 0 bases clipped from V and 8 bases from J, the junction kept 4 bases outside the gene matches. The CDR3 length is 14 residues. In DNA, the CDR3 is TGTGCCAGCAGTGAAGCTGGGACAGGGTACGGCTACACCTTC. The encoded protein is CASSEAGTGYGYTF.

The genes are TRBV7-2 and TRBJ1-4; TRBD1 matches 10 bases. The junction had 3 bases not matched to a gene; V was cut back by 5 bases and J by 6 bases. This CDR3 has 14 residues. Germline values: CDR1 SGHTA, CDR2 FQGNSA. The CDR3 nucleotides are TGTGCCAGCAGCGTGACAGGGGGCCATGAAAAACTGTTTTTT. Its translation: CASSVTGGHEKLFF.